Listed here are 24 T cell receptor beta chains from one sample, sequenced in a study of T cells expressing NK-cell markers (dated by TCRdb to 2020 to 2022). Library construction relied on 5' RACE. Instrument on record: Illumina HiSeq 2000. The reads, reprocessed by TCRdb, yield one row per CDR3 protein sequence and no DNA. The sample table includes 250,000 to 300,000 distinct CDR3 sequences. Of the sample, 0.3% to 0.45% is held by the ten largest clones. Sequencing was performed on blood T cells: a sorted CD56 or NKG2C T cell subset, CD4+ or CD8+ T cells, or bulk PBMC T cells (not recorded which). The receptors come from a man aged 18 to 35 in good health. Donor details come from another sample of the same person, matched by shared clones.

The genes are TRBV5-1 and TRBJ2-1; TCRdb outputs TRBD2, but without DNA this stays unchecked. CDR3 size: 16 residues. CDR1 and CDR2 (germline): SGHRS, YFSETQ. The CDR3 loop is CASSVGTSGGNNEQFF.

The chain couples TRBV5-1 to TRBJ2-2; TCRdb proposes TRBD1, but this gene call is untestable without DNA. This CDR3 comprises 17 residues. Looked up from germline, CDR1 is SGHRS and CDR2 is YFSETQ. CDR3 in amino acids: CASSLALGGAYNGELFF.

The CDR3 sequence is CASTPAYRGFYGYTF. The chain links TRBV28 to TRBJ1-2; TCRdb indicates TRBD1, and absent DNA this call remains unverified. Germline values: CDR1 MDHEN, CDR2 SYDVKM. This CDR3 region has 15 residues.

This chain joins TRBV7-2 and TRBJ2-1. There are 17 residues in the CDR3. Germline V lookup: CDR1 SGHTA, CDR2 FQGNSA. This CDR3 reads CASSLLYRGSSYNEQFF.

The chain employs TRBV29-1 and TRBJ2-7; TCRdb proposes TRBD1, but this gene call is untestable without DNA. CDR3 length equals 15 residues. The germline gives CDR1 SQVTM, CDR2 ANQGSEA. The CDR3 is CSVGGWGGVTYEQYF.

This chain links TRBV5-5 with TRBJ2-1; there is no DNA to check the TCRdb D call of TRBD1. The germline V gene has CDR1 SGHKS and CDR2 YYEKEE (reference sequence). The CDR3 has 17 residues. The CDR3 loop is CASSPGQVLGPGDEQFF.

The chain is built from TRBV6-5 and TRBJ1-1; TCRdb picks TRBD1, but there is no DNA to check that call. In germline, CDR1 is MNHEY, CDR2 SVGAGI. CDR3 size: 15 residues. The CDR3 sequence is CASSYPGLGGTEAFF.

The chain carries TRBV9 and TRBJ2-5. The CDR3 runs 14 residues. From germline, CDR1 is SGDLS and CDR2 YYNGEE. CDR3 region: CASSVEALKETQYF. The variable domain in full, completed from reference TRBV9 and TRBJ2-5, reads DSGVTQTPKHLITATGQRVTLRCSPRSGDLSVYWYQQSLDQGLQFLIQYYNGEERAKGNILERFSAQQFPDLHSELNLSSLELGDSALYFCASSVEALKETQYFGPGTRLLVL.

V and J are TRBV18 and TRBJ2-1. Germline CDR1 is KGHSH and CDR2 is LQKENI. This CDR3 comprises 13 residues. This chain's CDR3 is CASSPTSYNEQFF.

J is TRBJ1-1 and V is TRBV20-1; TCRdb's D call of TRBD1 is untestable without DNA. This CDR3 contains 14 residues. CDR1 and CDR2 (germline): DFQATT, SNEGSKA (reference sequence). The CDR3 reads CSAPGQGLNTEAFF.

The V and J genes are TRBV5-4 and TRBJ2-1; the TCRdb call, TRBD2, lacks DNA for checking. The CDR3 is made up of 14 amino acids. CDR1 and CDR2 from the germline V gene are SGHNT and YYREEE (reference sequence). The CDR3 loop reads CASSLKSLTSLEFF.

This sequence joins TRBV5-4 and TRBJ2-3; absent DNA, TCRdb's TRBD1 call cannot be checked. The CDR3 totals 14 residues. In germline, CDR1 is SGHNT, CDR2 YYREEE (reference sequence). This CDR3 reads CASSPYEGTDTQYF.

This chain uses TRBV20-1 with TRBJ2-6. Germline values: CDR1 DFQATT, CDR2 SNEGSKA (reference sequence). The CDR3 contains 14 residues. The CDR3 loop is CSARPIGGANVLTF.

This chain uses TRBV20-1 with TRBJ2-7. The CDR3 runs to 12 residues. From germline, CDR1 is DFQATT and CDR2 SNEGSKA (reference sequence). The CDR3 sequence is CSATEQRHEQYF.

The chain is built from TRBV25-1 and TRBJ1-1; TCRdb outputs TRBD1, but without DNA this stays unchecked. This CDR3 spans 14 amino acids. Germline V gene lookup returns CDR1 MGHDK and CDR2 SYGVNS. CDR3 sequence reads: CASIGWTGNTEAFF.

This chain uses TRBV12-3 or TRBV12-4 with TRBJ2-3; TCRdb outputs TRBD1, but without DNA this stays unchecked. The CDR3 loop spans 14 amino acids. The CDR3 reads CASSSGTLTDTQYF.

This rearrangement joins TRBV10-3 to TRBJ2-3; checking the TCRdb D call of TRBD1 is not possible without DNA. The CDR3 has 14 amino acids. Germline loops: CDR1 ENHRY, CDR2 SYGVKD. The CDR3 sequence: CASQTGTSSDTQYF.

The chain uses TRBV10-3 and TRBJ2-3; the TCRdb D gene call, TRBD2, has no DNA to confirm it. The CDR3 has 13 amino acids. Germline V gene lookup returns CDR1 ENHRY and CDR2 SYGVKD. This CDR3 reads CAIQRGSTDTQYF.

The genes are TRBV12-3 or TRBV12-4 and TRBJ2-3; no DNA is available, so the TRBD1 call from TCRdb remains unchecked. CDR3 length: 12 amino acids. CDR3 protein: CASRSLSDTQYF.

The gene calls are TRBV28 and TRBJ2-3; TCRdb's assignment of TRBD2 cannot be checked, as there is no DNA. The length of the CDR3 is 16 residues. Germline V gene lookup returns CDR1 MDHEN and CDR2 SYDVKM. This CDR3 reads CASSSQSGRATDTQYF.

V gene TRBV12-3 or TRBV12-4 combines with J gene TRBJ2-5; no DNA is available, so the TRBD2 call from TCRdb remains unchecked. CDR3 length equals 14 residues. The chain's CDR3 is CASSWQGEGETQYF.

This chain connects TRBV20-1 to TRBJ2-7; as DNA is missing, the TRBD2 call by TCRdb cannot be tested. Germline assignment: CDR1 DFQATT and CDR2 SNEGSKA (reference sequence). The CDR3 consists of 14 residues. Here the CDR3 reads CSATSGGPSYEQYF.

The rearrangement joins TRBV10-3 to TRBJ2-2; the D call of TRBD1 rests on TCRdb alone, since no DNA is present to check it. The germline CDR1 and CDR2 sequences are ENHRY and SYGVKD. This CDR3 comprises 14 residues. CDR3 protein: CALRDNRNTGELFF.

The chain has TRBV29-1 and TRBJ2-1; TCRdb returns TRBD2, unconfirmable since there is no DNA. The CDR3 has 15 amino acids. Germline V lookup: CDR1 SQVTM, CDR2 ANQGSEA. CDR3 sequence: CSVGRTSGRVNHQFF.